The entry that follows covers one T cell receptor beta chain sequence. Antigen: not known. This entry comes from a study of T cells in Graves' hyperthyroidism and ophthalmopathy. For the study at large: Blood from the periphery was taken at initial diagnosis, before any treatment. The study, taken as a whole, reports: Most clonotypes expanded in thyroid above 0.001 were likewise present in blood.

TCR beta CDR3 sequences were amplified from RNA transcripts. The HTBI primer set served for first-round RT-PCR of the TCR CDR3. TCRdb analysed the multiplex PCR reads with MiXCR anew, one entry per CDR3 protein. The sample consists of about 500,000 distinct CDR3 sequences, approximately 14% of them appearing once. Per the germline V gene, CDR1 is LNHDA and CDR2 is SQIVND (reference sequence). The CDR3 consists of 16 residues. With V trimmed by 6 bases and J by 5 bases, 13 bases remained unmatched. Stable hyperthyroidism: no ophthalmopathy progression over 18 months of follow-up. Sequences were obtained from blood. The chain links TRBV19 to TRBJ1-5; 7 nucleotides line up with TRBD1. This TCR was sampled from a woman aged 18-35 years with Graves' hyperthyroidism. The CDR3 DNA follows: TGTGCCAGTAGGCTATTCGACAGGGTGAATGATCAGCCCCAGCATTTT. It codes for CASRLFDRVNDQPQHF. The variable domain in full, completed from reference TRBV19 and TRBJ1-5, reads DGGITQSPKYLFRKEGQNVTLSCEQNLNHDAMYWYRQDPGQGLRLIYYSQIVNDFQKGDIAEGYSVSREKKESFPLTVTSAQKNPTAFYLCASRLFDRVNDQPQHFGDGTRLSIL.